The 8 T cell receptor beta chains listed next were all sequenced from one sample in a study of tumor-infiltrating lymphocytes in primary liver carcinoma. A primer in the constant region served to generate TCR beta cDNA from 450 to 650 ng of total RNA. The TCR beta library was amplified through three nested multiplex PCR rounds in a modified ARM-PCR procedure. For roughly 10 cycles apiece, the opening two PCR rounds ran with TRBV1-TRBV30 forward primers and a C-beta reverse primer. In TCRdb, the multiplex PCR reads were re-called with MiXCR into one record per CDR3 protein. The table has fewer than 250,000 distinct CDR3 sequences, approximately 86% seen once. Total RNA and DNA came together from approximately 20-30 mg of bulk tissue without cell sorting. Sequencing was carried out using tumor tissue from primary liver carcinoma. These receptors were taken from a middle-aged man with primary liver carcinoma and hepatitis B virus infection.

A few counts support this clonotype. DNA for the CDR3: TGTGCCAGCAGACTACAGGGGTCCCAGCCCCAGCATTTT. Encoded protein: CASRLQGSQPQHF. The chain joins TRBV27 to TRBJ1-5; 7 bases are a match to TRBD1. Germline CDR1 reads MNHEY; CDR2 reads SMNVEV (reference sequence). The CDR3 loop spans 13 amino acids. With 6 bases clipped from V and 7 bases from J, the junction kept 6 bases outside the gene matches.

Regarding this clonotype: This is likely a read error, given that the CDR3 carries no conserved phenylalanine or tryptophan at its end. The CDR3 nucleotides are TGTGCCAGCAGTCCCCTGAACGGAGCCTACATTGAGCAGTTCATC. Translated: CASSPLNGAYIEQFI. V and J are TRBV6-2 or TRBV6-3 and TRBJ2-1; D remains unclear. Germline lookup yields CDR1 MNHEY and CDR2 SVGEGT. CDR3 length: 15 residues.

Remarks on this clonotype: Mismatch with germline at one junction end may stem from a read error. V usage is TRBV11-2 and J usage is TRBJ1-1; a weak D match, TRBD1 (5 bases). This CDR3 spans 17 amino acids. Germline lookup yields CDR1 SGHAT and CDR2 FQNNGV. CDR3 in amino acids: CASSLMGVGSLNTEVFF. Here the CDR3 DNA reads TGTGCCAGCAGCTTAATGGGGGTCGGCAGTTTGAACACTGAAGTTTTCTTT.

The chain joins TRBV28 to TRBJ2-7, with D perhaps matching TRBD1 (6 bases). The CDR3 loop spans 14 amino acids. V was cut by 3 bases and J by 0 bases, with 9 bases left in between. Germline CDR1 is MDHEN and CDR2 is SYDVKM. The DNA for the CDR3 is TGTGCCAGCAGTTTTGCAGGGGTCTCCTACGAGCAGTACTTC. Its translation: CASSFAGVSYEQYF.

This clonotype was counted once. An end of the junction does not agree with germline; a read error may underlie this. The chain carries TRBV29-1 and TRBJ2-5; no clear D. CDR1 and CDR2 from the germline V gene are SQVTM and ANQGSEA. The CDR3 is 14 amino acids. The CDR3 region is CSVEDVRQGESQYF. For the CDR3, the DNA is TGCAGCGTCGAAGATGTCAGACAAGGAGAGAGCCAATACTTC.

A word on this clonotype: A much more abundant neighbour one base away suggests this may be a read error. Since no conserved phenylalanine or tryptophan closes the CDR3, a read error is the likely cause. The chain couples TRBV25-1 to TRBJ2-3; no definite D call. Germline V CDR1 and CDR2: MGHDK, SYGVNS. The V and J ends lost 6 bases and 4 bases respectively, with 8 bases between them. This CDR3 has 12 residues. The CDR3 loop is CASSSIPDTQYL. The CDR3 bases are TGTGCCAGCAGCTCGATCCCAGATACGCAGTATCTT.

This clonotype was observed once. A much larger clone lies a single base off, so this may be a read error. The gene calls are TRBV28 and TRBJ1-2; TRBD1 might be the D (5 bases). This CDR3 spans 13 amino acids. Germline loops: CDR1 MDHEN, CDR2 SYDVKM. CDR3 in amino acids: CGIWDGANNGYTF. DNA of the CDR3: TGTGGCATCTGGGACGGAGCCAACAATGGCTACACCTTC.

A word on this clonotype: Relative to the germline gene, one junction end is altered; a read error may explain this. The J gene is TRBJ2-7, the V gene TRBV28; D unclear. Germline V gene data show CDR1 as MDHEN and CDR2 as SYDVKM. This CDR3 comprises 15 residues. The CDR3 reads CASSLTRASSYEQYF. For the CDR3, the DNA is TGTGCCAGCAGTTTAACACGGGCCTCTTCCTACGAACAGTACTTC.